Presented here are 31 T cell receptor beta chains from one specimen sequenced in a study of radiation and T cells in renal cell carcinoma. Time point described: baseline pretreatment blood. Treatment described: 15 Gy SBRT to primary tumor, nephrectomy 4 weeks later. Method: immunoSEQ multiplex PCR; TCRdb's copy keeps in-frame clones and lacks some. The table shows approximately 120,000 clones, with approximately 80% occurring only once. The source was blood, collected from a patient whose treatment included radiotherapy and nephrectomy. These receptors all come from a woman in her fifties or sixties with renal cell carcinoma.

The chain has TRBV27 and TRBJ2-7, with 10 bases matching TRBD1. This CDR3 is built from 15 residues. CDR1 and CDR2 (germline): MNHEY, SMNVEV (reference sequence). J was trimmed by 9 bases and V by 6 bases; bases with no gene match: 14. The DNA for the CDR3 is TGTGCCAGCAGGATCGGGACAGGGGCCGAAACAGCGCAGTACTTC. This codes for CASRIGTGAETAQYF.

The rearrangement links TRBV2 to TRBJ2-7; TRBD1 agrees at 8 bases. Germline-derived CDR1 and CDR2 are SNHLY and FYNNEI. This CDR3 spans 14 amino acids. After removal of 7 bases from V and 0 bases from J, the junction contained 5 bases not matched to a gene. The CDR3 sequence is CASNTGGSSYEQYF. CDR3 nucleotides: TGTGCCAGCAATACAGGGGGGAGCTCCTACGAGCAGTACTTC.

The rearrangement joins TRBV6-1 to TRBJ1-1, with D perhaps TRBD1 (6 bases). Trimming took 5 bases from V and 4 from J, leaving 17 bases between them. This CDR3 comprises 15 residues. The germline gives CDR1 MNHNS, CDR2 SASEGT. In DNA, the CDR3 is TGTGCCAGCAGTTCCCCTCGGGGGGGCGGCACTGAAGCTTTCTTT. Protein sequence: CASSSPRGGGTEAFF.

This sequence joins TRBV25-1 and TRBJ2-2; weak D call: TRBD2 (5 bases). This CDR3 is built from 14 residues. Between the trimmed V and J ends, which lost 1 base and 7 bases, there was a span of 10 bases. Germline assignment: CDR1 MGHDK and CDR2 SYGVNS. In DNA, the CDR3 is TGTGCCAGCAGTGAATTTGGTGGAGGCGGGGAGCTGTTTTTT. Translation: CASSEFGGGGELFF.

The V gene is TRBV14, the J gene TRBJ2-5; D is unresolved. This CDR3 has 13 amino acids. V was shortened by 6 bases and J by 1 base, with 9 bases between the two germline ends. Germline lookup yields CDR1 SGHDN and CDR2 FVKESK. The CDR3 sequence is CASSGSSQETQYF. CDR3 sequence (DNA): TGTGCCAGCAGTGGGTCGAGCCAAGAGACCCAGTACTTC.

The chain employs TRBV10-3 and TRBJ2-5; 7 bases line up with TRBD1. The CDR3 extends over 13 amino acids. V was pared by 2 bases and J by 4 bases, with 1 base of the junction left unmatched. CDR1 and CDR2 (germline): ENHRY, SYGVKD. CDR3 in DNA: TGTGCCATCAGTGAGAGGGGGCTAGAGACCCAGTACTTC. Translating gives CAISERGLETQYF.

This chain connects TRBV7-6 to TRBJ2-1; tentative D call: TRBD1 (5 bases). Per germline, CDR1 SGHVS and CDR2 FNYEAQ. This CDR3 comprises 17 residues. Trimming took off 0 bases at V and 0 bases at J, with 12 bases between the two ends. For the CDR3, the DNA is TGTGCCAGCAGCTTAGCCCTACAGGAGAGCTCCTACAATGAGCAGTTCTTC. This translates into CASSLALQESSYNEQFF.

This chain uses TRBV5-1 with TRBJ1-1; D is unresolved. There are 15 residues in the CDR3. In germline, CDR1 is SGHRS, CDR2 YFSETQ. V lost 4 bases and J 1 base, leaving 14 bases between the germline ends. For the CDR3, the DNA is TGCGCCAGCAGCCCGGACGGGGATCGGAACACTGAAGCTTTCTTT. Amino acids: CASSPDGDRNTEAFF.

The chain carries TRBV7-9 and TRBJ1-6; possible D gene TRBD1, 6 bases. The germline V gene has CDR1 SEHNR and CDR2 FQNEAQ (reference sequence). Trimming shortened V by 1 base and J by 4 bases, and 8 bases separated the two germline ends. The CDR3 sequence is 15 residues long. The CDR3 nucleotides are TGTGCCAGCAGCTTAGGGCAGGGGTATAATTCACCCCTCCACTTT. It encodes CASSLGQGYNSPLHF.

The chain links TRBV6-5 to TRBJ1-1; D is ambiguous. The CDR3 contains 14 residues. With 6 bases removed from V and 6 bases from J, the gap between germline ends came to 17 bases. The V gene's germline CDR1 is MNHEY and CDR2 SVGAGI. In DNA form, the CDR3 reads TGTGCCAGCAGGAACGGAGAAGGCAATCCTGAAGCTTTCTTT. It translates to CASRNGEGNPEAFF.

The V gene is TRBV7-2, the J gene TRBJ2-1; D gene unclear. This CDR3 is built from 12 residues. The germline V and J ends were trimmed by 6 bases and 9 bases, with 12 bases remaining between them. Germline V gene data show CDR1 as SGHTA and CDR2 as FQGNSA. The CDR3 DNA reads TGTGCCAGCAGTAAGGCGGCCGGTGAGCAGTTCTTC. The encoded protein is CASSKAAGEQFF.

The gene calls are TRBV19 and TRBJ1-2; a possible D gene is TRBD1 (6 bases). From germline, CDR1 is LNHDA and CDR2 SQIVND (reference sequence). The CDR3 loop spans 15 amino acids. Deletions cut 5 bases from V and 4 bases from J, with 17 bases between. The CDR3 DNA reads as TGTGCCAGTAGTCCGACGAGGGGGGCCCGCTATGGCTACACCTTC. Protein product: CASSPTRGARYGYTF.

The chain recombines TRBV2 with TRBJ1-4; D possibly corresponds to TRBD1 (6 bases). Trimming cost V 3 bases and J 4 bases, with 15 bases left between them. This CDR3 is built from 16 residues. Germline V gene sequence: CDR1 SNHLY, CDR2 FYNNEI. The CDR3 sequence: CASSEGTGQLNEKLFF. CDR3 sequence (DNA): TGTGCCAGCAGTGAGGGGACCGGACAGCTTAATGAAAAACTGTTTTTT. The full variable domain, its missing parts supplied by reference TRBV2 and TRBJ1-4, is EPEVTQTPSHQVTQMGQEVILRCVPISNHLYFYWYRQILGQKVEFLVSFYNNEISEKSEIFDDQFSVERPDGSNFTLKIRSTKLEDSAMYFCASSEGTGQLNEKLFFGSGTQLSVL.

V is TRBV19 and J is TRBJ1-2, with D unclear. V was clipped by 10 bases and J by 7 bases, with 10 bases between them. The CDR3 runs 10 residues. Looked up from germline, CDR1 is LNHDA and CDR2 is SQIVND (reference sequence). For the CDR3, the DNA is TGTGCCACTCAAGGAGTTGGCTACACCTTC. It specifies CATQGVGYTF.

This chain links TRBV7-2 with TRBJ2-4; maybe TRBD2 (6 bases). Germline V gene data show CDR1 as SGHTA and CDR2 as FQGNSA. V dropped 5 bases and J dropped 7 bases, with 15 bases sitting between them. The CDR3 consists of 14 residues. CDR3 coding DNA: TGTGCCAGCAGCCAGGGAGGCAGTAGTAACATTCAGTACTTC. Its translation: CASSQGGSSNIQYF.

The CDR3 DNA reads as TGTGCCAGCAGCCTGGGGGGACAGGGGAACAATGAGCAGTTCTTC. This encodes CASSLGGQGNNEQFF. The V and J genes are TRBV11-3 and TRBJ2-1, with 10 bases fitting TRBD1. The CDR3 spans 15 residues. The V gene end was trimmed by 5 bases and the J gene end by 5 bases; junction bases not matched to a gene: 6. CDR1 SGHNT and CDR2 YENEEA come from the germline V gene.

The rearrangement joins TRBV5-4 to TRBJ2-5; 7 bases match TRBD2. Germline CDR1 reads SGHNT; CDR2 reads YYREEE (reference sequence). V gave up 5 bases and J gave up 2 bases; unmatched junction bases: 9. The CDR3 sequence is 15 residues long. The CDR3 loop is CASRAKGSGQETQYF. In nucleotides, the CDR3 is TGTGCCAGCAGGGCGAAGGGTAGCGGGCAAGAGACCCAGTACTTC. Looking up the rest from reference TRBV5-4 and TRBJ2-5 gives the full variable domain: ETGVTQSPTHLIKTRGQQVTLRCSSQSGHNTVSWYQQALGQGPQFIFQYYREEENGRGNFPPRFSGLQFPNYSSELNVNALELDDSALYLCASRAKGSGQETQYFGPGTRLLVL.

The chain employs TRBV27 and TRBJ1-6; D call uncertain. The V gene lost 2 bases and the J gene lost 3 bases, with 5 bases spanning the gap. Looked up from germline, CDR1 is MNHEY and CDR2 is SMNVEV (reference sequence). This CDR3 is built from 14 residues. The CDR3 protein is CASSLTVYNSPLHF. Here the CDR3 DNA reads TGTGCCAGCAGTTTAACAGTCTATAATTCACCCCTCCACTTT.

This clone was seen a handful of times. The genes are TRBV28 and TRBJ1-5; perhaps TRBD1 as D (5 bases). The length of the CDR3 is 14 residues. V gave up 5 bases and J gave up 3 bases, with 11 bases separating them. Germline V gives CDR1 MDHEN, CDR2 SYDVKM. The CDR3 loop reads CASSAWDANQPQHF. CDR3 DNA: TGTGCCAGCAGTGCGTGGGACGCCAATCAGCCCCAGCATTTT.

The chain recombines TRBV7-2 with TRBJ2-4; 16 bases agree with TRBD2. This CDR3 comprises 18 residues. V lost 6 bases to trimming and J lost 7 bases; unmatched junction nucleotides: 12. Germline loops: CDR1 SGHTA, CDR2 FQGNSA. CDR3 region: CASSSSGTSGGAGNIQYF. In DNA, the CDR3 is TGTGCCAGCAGTTCCTCCGGGACTAGCGGGGGGGCTGGCAACATTCAGTACTTC.

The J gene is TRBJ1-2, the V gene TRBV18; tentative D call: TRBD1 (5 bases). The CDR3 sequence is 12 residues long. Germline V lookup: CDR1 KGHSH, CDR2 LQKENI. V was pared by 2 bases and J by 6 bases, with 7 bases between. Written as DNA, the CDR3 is TGTGCCAGCTCACCAGGGGCGGATGGCTACACCTTC. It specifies CASSPGADGYTF.

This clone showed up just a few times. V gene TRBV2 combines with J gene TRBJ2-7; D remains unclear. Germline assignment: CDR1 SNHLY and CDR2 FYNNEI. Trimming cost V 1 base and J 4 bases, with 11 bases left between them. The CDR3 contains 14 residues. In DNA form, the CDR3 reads TGTGCCAGCAGTGAAGGCCACCTAAGGTACGAGCAGTACTTC. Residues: CASSEGHLRYEQYF.

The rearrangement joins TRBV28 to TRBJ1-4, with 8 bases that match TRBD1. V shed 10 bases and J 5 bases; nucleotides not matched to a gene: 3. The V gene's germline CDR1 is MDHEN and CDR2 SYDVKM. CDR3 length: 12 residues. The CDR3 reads CAITGGNEKLFF. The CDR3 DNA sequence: TGTGCCATCACAGGGGGGAATGAAAAACTGTTTTTT.

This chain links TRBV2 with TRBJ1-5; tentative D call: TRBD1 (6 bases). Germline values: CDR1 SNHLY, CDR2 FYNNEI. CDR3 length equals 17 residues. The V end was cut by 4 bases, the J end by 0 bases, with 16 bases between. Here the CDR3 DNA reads TGTGCCAGCAGTGCGACAGGCTCATCCTATAGCAATCAGCCCCAGCATTTT. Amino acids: CASSATGSSYSNQPQHF.

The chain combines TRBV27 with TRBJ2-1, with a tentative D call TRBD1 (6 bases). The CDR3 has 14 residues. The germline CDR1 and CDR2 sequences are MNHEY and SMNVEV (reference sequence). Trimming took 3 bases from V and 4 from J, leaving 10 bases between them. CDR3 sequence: CASSLDSGYNEQFF. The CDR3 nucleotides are TGTGCCAGCAGTTTGGACAGTGGGTACAATGAGCAGTTCTTC.

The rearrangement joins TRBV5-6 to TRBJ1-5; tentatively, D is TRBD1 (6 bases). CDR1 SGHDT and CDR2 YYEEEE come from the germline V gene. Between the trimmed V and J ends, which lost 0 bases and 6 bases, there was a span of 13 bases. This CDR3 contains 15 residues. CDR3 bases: TGTGCCAGCAGCTTGGGACCAACAGGGAGTCAGCCCCAGCATTTT. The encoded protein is CASSLGPTGSQPQHF. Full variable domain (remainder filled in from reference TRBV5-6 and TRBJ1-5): DAGVTQSPTHLIKTRGQQVTLRCSPKSGHDTVSWYQQALGQGPQFIFQYYEEEERQRGNFPDRFSGHQFPNYSSELNVNALLLGDSALYLCASSLGPTGSQPQHFGDGTRLSIL.

The CDR3 bases are TGTGCCAGCAGCCCCGGTCTAGCGGTCTCCTACGAGCAGTACTTC. Translated, it gives CASSPGLAVSYEQYF. V is TRBV5-4 and J is TRBJ2-7; 7 bases are shared with TRBD2. This CDR3 has 15 residues. V lost 4 bases, J lost 0 bases, and 7 bases stayed unmatched. The germline V gene has CDR1 SGHNT and CDR2 YYREEE (reference sequence).

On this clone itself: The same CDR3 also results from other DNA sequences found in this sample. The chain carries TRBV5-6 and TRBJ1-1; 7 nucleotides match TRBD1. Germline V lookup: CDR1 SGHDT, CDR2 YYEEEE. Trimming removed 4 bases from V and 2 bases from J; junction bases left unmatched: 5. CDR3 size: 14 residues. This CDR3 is CASSTTGINTEAFF. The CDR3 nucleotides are TGTGCCAGCAGCACGACAGGGATTAACACTGAAGCTTTCTTT. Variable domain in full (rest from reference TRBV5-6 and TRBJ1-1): DAGVTQSPTHLIKTRGQQVTLRCSPKSGHDTVSWYQQALGQGPQFIFQYYEEEERQRGNFPDRFSGHQFPNYSSELNVNALLLGDSALYLCASSTTGINTEAFFGQGTRLTVV.

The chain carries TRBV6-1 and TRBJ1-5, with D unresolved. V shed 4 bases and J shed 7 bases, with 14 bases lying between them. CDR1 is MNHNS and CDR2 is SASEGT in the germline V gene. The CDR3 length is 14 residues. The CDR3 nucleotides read TGTGCCAGCAGTGGGACCCCGAGGTACCAGCCCCAGCATTTT. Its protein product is CASSGTPRYQPQHF.

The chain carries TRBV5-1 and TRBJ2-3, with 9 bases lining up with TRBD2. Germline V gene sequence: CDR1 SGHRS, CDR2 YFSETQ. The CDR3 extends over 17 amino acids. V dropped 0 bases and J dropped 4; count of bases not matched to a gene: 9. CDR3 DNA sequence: TGCGCCAGCAGCTTGGGACCCCTAGCGGGATTCGCAGATACGCAGTATTTT. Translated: CASSLGPLAGFADTQYF.

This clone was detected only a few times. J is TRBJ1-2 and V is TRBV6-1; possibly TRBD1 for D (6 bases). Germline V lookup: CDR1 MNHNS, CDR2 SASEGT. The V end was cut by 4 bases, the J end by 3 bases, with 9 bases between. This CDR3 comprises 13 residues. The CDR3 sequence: CASSVNRDYGYTF. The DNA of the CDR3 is TGTGCCAGCAGTGTAAACAGGGACTATGGCTACACCTTC.